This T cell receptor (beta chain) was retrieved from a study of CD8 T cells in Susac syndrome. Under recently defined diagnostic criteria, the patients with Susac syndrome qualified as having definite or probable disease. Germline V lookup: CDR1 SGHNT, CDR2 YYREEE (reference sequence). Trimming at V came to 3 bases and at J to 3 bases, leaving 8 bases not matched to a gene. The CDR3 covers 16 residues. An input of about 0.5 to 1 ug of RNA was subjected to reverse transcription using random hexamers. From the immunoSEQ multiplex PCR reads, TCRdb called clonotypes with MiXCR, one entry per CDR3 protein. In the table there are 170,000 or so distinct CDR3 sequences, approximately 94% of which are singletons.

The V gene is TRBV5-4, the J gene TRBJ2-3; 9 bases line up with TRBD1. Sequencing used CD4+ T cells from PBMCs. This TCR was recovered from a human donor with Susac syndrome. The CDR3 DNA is TGTGCCAGCAGCTCCACAGGGGGCGGAGGGACAGATACGCAGTATTTT. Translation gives CASSSTGGGGTDTQYF.